This TCR beta chain came from a study of T cell responses to AZD1222 COVID-19 vaccine. Study-level findings and limits: Donors were mostly white British, more females; clonal diversity possibly underestimated. Vaccine-associated CD4 TCRs ranged over spike, dominating at 160-218 and 743-854.

To note about this clone: Its cognate antigen is unknown.

Sequencing was performed with immunoSEQ multiplex PCR; in TCRdb, only in-frame clones are kept and a portion is missing. The table shows roughly 100,000 clones, with 88% occurring only once. Sequencing used peripheral blood, obtained on day 0 of AZD1222 vaccination. The source of this sequence is an adult in good health.

CDR3 DNA: TGTGCCAGCAGCTCCCCGGGGAAGGGTGAGGGCTACACCTTC. It encodes CASSSPGKGEGYTF. The chain carries TRBV5-4 and TRBJ1-2; D is ambiguous. The germline gives CDR1 SGHNT, CDR2 YYREEE (reference sequence). V dropped 3 bases and J dropped 8 bases, with 17 bases sitting between them. The CDR3 length is 14 residues.